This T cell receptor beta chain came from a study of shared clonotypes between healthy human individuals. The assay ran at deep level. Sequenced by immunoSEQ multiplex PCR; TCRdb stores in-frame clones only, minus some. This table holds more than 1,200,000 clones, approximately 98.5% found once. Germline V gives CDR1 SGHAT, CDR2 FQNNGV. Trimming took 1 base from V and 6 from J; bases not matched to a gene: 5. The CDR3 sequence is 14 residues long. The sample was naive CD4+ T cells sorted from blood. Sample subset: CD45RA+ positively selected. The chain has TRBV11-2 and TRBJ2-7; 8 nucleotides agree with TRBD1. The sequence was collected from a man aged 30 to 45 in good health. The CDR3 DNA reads TGTGCCAGCAGCTTAGGGACAGGGTCATCCGAGCAGTACTTC. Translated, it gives CASSLGTGSSEQYF.